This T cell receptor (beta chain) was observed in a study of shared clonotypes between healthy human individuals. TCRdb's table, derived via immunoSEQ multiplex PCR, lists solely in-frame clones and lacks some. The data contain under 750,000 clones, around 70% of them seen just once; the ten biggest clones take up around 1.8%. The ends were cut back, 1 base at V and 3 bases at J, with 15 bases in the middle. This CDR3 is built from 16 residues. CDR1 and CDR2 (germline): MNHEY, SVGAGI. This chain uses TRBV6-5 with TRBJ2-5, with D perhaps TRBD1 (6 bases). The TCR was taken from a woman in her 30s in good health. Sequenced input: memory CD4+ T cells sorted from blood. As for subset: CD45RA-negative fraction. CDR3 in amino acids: CASSYYWQGREETQYF. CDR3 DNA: TGTGCCAGCAGTTACTACTGGCAGGGGCGCGAAGAGACCCAGTACTTC.